A single sample is the source of the 20 T cell receptor beta chains below, sequenced in a study of cytomegalovirus exposure and HLA in healthy donors. Researchers ran the PCR with 60 Vbeta and 13 Jbeta primers. The assay was immunoSEQ multiplex PCR, and TCRdb's table has in-frame clones only and misses some. The sample holds 200,000 or so clones, approximately 80% seen once. Sequencing was carried out using PBMCs. These receptors all come from a boy younger than 10 in good health and CMV-seronegative.

V is TRBV5-6 and J is TRBJ1-2, with a weak D call TRBD1 (5 bases). Trimming left V 3 bases short and J 7 bases short, with 16 bases between. CDR1 and CDR2 (germline): SGHDT, YYEEEE. The CDR3 runs to 14 residues. CDR3 sequence reads: CASSYKQESCGYTF. In nucleotides, the CDR3 is TGTGCCAGCAGCTATAAACAGGAGAGTTGTGGCTACACCTTC.

Only one count was recorded for this clone. The CDR3 reads CASSPGQGPYEQYF. DNA of the CDR3: TGTGCCAGTAGTCCTGGACAGGGCCCCTACGAGCAGTACTTC. The chain carries TRBV19 and TRBJ2-7; 8 bases are a match to TRBD1. CDR1 is LNHDA and CDR2 is SQIVND in the germline V gene (reference sequence). The CDR3 contains 14 residues. The V and J ends lost 5 bases and 2 bases, in that order; junction bases with no gene match: 5.

V usage is TRBV5-1 and J usage is TRBJ1-2; D gene ambiguous. The V gene's germline CDR1 is SGHRS and CDR2 YFSETQ. CDR3 length: 15 residues. The germline V and J ends were trimmed by 4 bases and 5 bases, with 18 bases remaining between them. Here the CDR3 DNA reads TGCGCCAGCAGCGTTGGGCCCGACCCAACTTATGGCTACACCTTC. Translating it yields CASSVGPDPTYGYTF.

The V and J genes are TRBV11-2 and TRBJ2-5; D is possibly TRBD2 (7 bases). Trimming pared 5 bases from V and 4 bases from J, leaving 17 bases between. CDR1 is SGHAT and CDR2 is FQNNGV in the germline V gene. The CDR3 sequence is 15 residues long. The chain's CDR3 is CASSLGLGGGETQYF. CDR3 bases: TGTGCCAGCAGCCTGGGGTTAGGGGGGGGAGAGACCCAGTACTTC.

The chain recombines TRBV28 with TRBJ1-2; 7 positions agree with TRBD1. Germline V CDR1 and CDR2: MDHEN, SYDVKM. The CDR3 runs to 14 residues. Trimming cost V 5 bases and J 4 bases; bases outside gene matches: 7. The CDR3 bases are TGTGCCAGCAGTCCCCAGGGGGAAGGCTATGGCTACACCTTC. As protein: CASSPQGEGYGYTF.

A few counts support this clone. This chain connects TRBV5-6 to TRBJ1-5, with D perhaps TRBD1 (5 bases). Trimming stripped 4 bases from V and 1 base from J, with 15 bases between. This CDR3 region has 16 residues. Germline CDR1 SGHDT, CDR2 YYEEEE. CDR3 sequence reads: CASSRPGFRSNQPQHF. In nucleotides, the CDR3 is TGTGCCAGCAGCCGTCCAGGGTTTAGGAGCAATCAGCCCCAGCATTTT.

The rearrangement joins TRBV5-6 to TRBJ1-4; D is possibly TRBD1 (6 bases). CDR1 SGHDT and CDR2 YYEEEE come from the germline V gene. V was shortened by 1 base and J by 8 bases, with 21 bases between the two germline ends. The CDR3 is made up of 17 amino acids. CDR3 sequence: CASSLRGGGPHEEKLFF. The CDR3 region has the DNA TGTGCCAGCAGCTTGAGGGGGGGCGGGCCCCATGAGGAAAAACTGTTTTTT.

V gene TRBV18 combines with J gene TRBJ2-7; TRBD1 matches 7 bases. Germline V gene sequence: CDR1 KGHSH, CDR2 LQKENI. CDR3 length: 15 amino acids. V lost 3 bases, J lost 0 bases, and 5 bases stayed unmatched. The CDR3 loop reads CASSPGTGDSYEQYF. The CDR3 DNA is TGTGCCAGCTCACCGGGTACAGGGGACTCCTACGAGCAGTACTTC.

The chain uses TRBV19 and TRBJ1-6, with 9 bases fitting TRBD1. V trimming: 5 bases; J trimming: 5 bases; junction bases outside the gene matches: 4. Germline CDR1 and CDR2: LNHDA and SQIVND (reference sequence). The CDR3 sequence is 15 residues long. CDR3 sequence reads: CASSPRTGDNSPLHF. In DNA, the CDR3 is TGTGCCAGTAGTCCCAGGACAGGGGATAATTCACCCCTCCACTTT.

The CDR3 loop is CASSLTGYEAFF. CDR3 nucleotide sequence: TGTGCCAGCAGCTTGACAGGGTATGAAGCTTTCTTT. The rearrangement joins TRBV5-4 to TRBJ1-1; tentative D call: TRBD1 (6 bases). This CDR3 has 12 residues. Germline values: CDR1 SGHNT, CDR2 YYREEE (reference sequence). The V end lost 1 base, the J end lost 7 bases, and 8 bases lay between the germline ends. Drawing the rest from reference TRBV5-4 and TRBJ1-1, the complete variable domain is ETGVTQSPTHLIKTRGQQVTLRCSSQSGHNTVSWYQQALGQGPQFIFQYYREEENGRGNFPPRFSGLQFPNYSSELNVNALELDDSALYLCASSLTGYEAFFGQGTRLTVV.

This rearrangement joins TRBV6-5 to TRBJ2-4; D possibly corresponds to TRBD1 (5 bases). CDR1 and CDR2 from the germline V gene are MNHEY and SVGAGI. This CDR3 comprises 12 residues. V dropped 6 bases and J dropped 9 bases, with 12 bases sitting between them. The CDR3 bases are TGTGCCAGCAGAGCCCCAGGGCGCATTCAGTACTTC. Protein product: CASRAPGRIQYF.

The chain combines TRBV4-1 with TRBJ1-4, with 9 bases identical to TRBD1. Germline V lookup: CDR1 MGHRA, CDR2 YSYEKL. The CDR3 has 15 amino acids. V was clipped by 4 bases and J by 5 bases; unmatched bases: 5. This CDR3 reads CASSPDRGGNEKLFF. CDR3 nucleotide sequence: TGCGCCAGCAGCCCGGACAGGGGCGGGAATGAAAAACTGTTTTTT.

This chain connects TRBV19 to TRBJ1-1; weak D call: TRBD1 (5 bases). The length of the CDR3 is 14 residues. CDR1 LNHDA and CDR2 SQIVND come from the germline V gene (reference sequence). The V end lost 5 bases, the J end lost 3 bases, and 13 bases lay between the germline ends. The CDR3 nucleotides are TGTGCCAGTAGTGCCGCCCGGGACTACACTGAAGCTTTCTTT. It translates to CASSAARDYTEAFF.

V usage is TRBV7-3 and J usage is TRBJ2-5, with 9 bases fitting TRBD2. The V gene end was trimmed by 5 bases and the J gene end by 5 bases; junction bases not matched to a gene: 6. There are 14 residues in the CDR3. Germline lookup yields CDR1 SGHTA and CDR2 FQGTGA. CDR3 loop: CASSQAGGGETQYF. In DNA, the CDR3 is TGTGCCAGCAGCCAAGCGGGGGGCGGGGAGACCCAGTACTTC.

The gene calls are TRBV12-2 and TRBJ2-5; the table's D call, TRBD2, was not checked against the DNA. TRBV12-2 is termed a pseudogene. The length of the CDR3 is 13 residues. As DNA, the CDR3 is TGTGCAAGTCGCTTAATTGACGAGGAGCTTCAGTACTTC. The encoded protein is CASRLIDEELQYF.

This chain joins TRBV5-6 and TRBJ2-5, with 16 bases aligning to TRBD2. The CDR3 is made up of 18 amino acids. J lost 7 bases, V lost 3 bases, and 12 bases had no gene match. Germline V CDR1 and CDR2: SGHDT, YYEEEE. The CDR3 DNA reads as TGTGCCAGCAGCTCGCCGGGACTAGCGGGGGGGGACGTGGGGACCCAGTACTTC. This encodes CASSSPGLAGGDVGTQYF.

The chain employs TRBV13 and TRBJ1-1, with unresolved D. CDR1 PRHDT and CDR2 FYEKMQ come from the germline V gene (reference sequence). The CDR3 extends over 13 amino acids. V gave up 2 bases and J gave up 4 bases, with 8 bases separating them. Written as DNA, the CDR3 is TGTGCCAGCAGCTTAAACCCAGTCACTGAAGCTTTCTTT. Encoded protein: CASSLNPVTEAFF.

J is TRBJ2-7 and V is TRBV5-1, with 11 nucleotides matching TRBD2. The V gene's germline CDR1 is SGHRS and CDR2 YFSETQ. V gave up 2 bases and J gave up 4 bases; unmatched junction bases: 2. The CDR3 extends over 14 amino acids. The DNA of the CDR3 is TGCGCCAGCAGCTTAGGGACTAGCGGATACGAGCAGTACTTC. This translates into CASSLGTSGYEQYF.

V is TRBV15 and J is TRBJ1-1; D remains ambiguous. V lost 5 bases and J lost 0, with 13 bases in between. The CDR3 spans 15 residues. Germline CDR1 and CDR2: LNHNV and YYDKDF (reference sequence). CDR3 nucleotide sequence: TGTGCCACCAGCCCGCGAAGAGGAGTGAACACTGAAGCTTTCTTT. It codes for CATSPRRGVNTEAFF.

This clone appeared a single time. This chain links TRBV9 with TRBJ2-7; 12 nucleotides line up with TRBD2. The CDR3 sequence is 14 residues long. The junction had 4 bases not matched to a gene; V was cut back by 4 bases and J by 5 bases. Germline CDR1 reads SGDLS; CDR2 reads YYNGEE. CDR3 in amino acids: CASSLAGGQDEQYF. As DNA, the CDR3 is TGTGCCAGCAGCCTAGCGGGGGGGCAAGACGAGCAGTACTTC.